This TCR beta chain was observed in a study of kidney transplant recipient with SARS-CoV-2 infection. This clonotype was seen ten or more times. After removal of 6 bases from V and 6 bases from J, the junction contained 7 bases not matched to a gene. CDR3 size: 14 residues. From germline, CDR1 is MNHEY and CDR2 SMNVEV (reference sequence). MiXCR, applied by TCRdb to the reads, yields one record per CDR3 protein. The repertoire holds 250,000 or so distinct CDR3 sequences, 25% to 30% seen once, with around 6.8% in the top ten. This chain links TRBV27 with TRBJ1-4; TRBD1 matches 7 bases. The TCR comes from a male patient aged 25-45 years who had COVID-19 and was a kidney transplant recipient. The graft donor may be the source of some T cells. Sequencing used a blood sample, obtained at baseline and between days 110 and 120 from a kidney transplant recipient. The CDR3 loop reads CASRGGLSYEKLFF. CDR3 coding DNA: TGTGCCAGCAGAGGGGGCCTTTCATATGAAAAACTGTTTTTT.